Below, 5 T cell receptor beta chains from the same sample are listed, as sequenced in a study of blood T cell repertoires in COVID-19. Here immunoSEQ multiplex PCR was the method, and the copy in TCRdb shows in-frame clones only, minus some. The data contain about 77,000 clones, around 88% of them singletons. The sample taken for sequencing was peripheral blood. The receptors were sampled from a woman older than 75 with acute or convalescent COVID-19.

This chain uses TRBV27 with TRBJ1-1; D possibly corresponds to TRBD1 (5 bases). Germline values: CDR1 MNHEY, CDR2 SMNVEV (reference sequence). Deletions cut 3 bases from V and 3 bases from J, with 8 bases between. The CDR3 sequence is 13 residues long. CDR3 coding DNA: TGTGCCAGCAGTTTCGTCAGGGACACTGAAGCTTTCTTT. It codes for CASSFVRDTEAFF.

This clone appeared a few times. This chain joins TRBV6-2 or TRBV6-3 and TRBJ2-2; D perhaps matches TRBD2 (5 bases). The CDR3 covers 15 residues. Trimming cost V 5 bases and J 1 base, with 11 bases left between them. CDR1 and CDR2 from the germline V gene are MNHEY and SVGEGT. Here the CDR3 reads CASSVRTLNTGELFF. The CDR3 DNA is TGTGCCAGCAGTGTCCGGACTCTGAACACCGGGGAGCTGTTTTTT.

The gene calls are TRBV13 and TRBJ2-2; 8 nucleotides line up with TRBD2. The CDR3 covers 16 residues. V lost 5 bases to trimming and J lost 6 bases; unmatched junction nucleotides: 11. Germline V gene data show CDR1 as PRHDT and CDR2 as FYEKMQ (reference sequence). The CDR3 here is CASSTEAGERSGELFF. For the CDR3, the DNA is TGTGCCAGCAGCACTGAAGCGGGGGAGAGATCCGGGGAGCTGTTTTTT.

The J gene is TRBJ1-1, the V gene TRBV2; D remains unclear. CDR1 and CDR2 (germline): SNHLY, FYNNEI. Trimming cost V 8 bases and J 10 bases, with 17 bases left between them. The CDR3 covers 12 residues. This CDR3 is CASSAPPGGAFF. In DNA, the CDR3 is TGTGCCAGCTCGGCCCCCCCCGGCGGAGCTTTCTTT.

The rearrangement links TRBV18 to TRBJ2-7, with a tentative D call TRBD1 (6 bases). The germline V gene encodes CDR1 KGHSH and CDR2 LQKENI. V was pared by 6 bases and J by 0 bases, with 9 bases between. The CDR3 consists of 13 residues. For the CDR3, the DNA is TGTGCCAGCTCCAGACAGGACTCCTACGAGCAGTACTTC. Translated, it gives CASSRQDSYEQYF.